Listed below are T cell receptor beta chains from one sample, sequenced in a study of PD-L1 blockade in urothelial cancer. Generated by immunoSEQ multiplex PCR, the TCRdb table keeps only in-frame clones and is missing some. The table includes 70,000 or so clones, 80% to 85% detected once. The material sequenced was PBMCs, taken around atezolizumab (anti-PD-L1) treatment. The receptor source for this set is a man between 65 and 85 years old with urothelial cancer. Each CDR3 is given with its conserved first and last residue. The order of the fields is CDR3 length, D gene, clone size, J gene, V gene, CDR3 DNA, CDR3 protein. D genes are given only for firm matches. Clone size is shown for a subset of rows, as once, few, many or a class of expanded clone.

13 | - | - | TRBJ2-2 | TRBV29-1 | TGCAGCGTTGGGTCAGGGTGGGCCGGGGAGCTGTTTTTT | CSVGSGWAGELFF
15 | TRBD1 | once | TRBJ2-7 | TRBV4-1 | TGCGCCAGCAGCCAAGGACAGGGTGGGTCCTACGAGCAGTACTTC | CASSQGQGGSYEQYF
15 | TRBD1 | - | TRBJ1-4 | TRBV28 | TGTGCCAGCAGTCTCCGGACAGGGGGTGGTGAAAAACTGTTTTTT | CASSLRTGGGEKLFF
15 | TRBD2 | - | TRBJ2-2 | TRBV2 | TGTGCCAGCAGCGTTAGCGGGTCGAACACCGGGGAGCTGTTTTTT | CASSVSGSNTGELFF
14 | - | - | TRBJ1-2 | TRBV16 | TGTGCCAGCAGCCTCTCGGCAGGGAACTATGGCTACACCTTC | CASSLSAGNYGYTF
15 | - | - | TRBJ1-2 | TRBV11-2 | TGTGCCAGCAGCCCGGGAGGTTTAGCTAACTATGGCTACACCTTC | CASSPGGLANYGYTF
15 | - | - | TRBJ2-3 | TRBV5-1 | TGCGCCAGCAGCTCGGACGGACTTGTTACAGATACGCAGTATTTT | CASSSDGLVTDTQYF
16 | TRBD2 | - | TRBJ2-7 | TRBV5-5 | TGTGCCAGCAGCTCCGGGACTAGCGGTATAACCTACGAGCAGTACTTC | CASSSGTSGITYEQYF
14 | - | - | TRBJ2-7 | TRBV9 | TGTGCCAGCAGCGTAGGACCCTGGGGCCTCGAGCAGTACTTC | CASSVGPWGLEQYF
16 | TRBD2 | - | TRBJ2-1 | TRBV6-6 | TGTGCCAGCAGCCCCCCTCCAGCGGGATTTGGGAATGAGCAGTTCTTC | CASSPPPAGFGNEQFF
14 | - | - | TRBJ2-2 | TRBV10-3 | TGTGCCACCGGGGGCCAGGGGGAAGCCGGGGAGCTGTTTTTT | CATGGQGEAGELFF
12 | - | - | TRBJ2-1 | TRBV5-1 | TGCGCCAGCAGCGGAGGTCTCGATGAGCAGTTCTTC | CASSGGLDEQFF
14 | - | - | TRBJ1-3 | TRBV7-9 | TGTGCCAGCAGCGCTGGGCTGTTCGGAAACACCATATATTTT | CASSAGLFGNTIYF
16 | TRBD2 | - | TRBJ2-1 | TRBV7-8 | TGTGCCAGCAGCTTTTCTAGCGGGAGGCTGTACAATGAGCAGTTCTTC | CASSFSSGRLYNEQFF
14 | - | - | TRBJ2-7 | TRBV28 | TGTGCCAGCAGTAGAGATCAGGGAATAGAAGAGCAGTACTTC | CASSRDQGIEEQYF
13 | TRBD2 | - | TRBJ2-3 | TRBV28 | TGTGCCAGCAGTTTAGCGGGAGTAGATACGCAGTATTTT | CASSLAGVDTQYF
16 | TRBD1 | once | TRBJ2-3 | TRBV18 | TGTGCCAGCTCACCCCGGACAGGAGATCACACAGATACGCAGTATTTT | CASSPRTGDHTDTQYF
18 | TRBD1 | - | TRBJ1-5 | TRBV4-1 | TGCGCCAGCAGCCAACGTCCGGAAGGGACAGGGAATTGGGAGCCCCAGCATTTT | CASSQRPEGTGNWEPQHF
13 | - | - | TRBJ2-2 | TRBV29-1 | TGCAGCGTTGATACGGGTTACACCGGGGAGCTGTTTTTT | CSVDTGYTGELFF
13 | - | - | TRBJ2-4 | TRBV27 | TGTGCCAGCAGTTTTCGGTCAGGAAACATTCAGTACTTC | CASSFRSGNIQYF
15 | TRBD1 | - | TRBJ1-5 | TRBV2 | TGTGCCAGCAGTCTGGACAGGGGACGCGGTCAGCCCCAGCATTTT | CASSLDRGRGQPQHF
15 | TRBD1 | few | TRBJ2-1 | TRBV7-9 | TGTGCCAGCAGGTCGGGACAGGGGTTCGTCTATGAGCAGTTCTTC | CASRSGQGFVYEQFF
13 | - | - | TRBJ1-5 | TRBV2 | TGTGCCAGCGTCGGGGATAGCAATCAGCCCCAGCATTTT | CASVGDSNQPQHF
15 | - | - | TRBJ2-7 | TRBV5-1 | TGCGCCAGCAGCCCGGAGGGGAGTACGGGCGACGAGCAGTACTTC | CASSPEGSTGDEQYF
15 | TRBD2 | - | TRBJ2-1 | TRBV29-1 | TGCAGCGTTGGACTAGCGGGAGGCTCCTACAATGAGCAGTTCTTC | CSVGLAGGSYNEQFF
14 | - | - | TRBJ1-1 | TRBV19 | TGTGCCAGTAGTCCGAGCCTCACGGGTTTTGAAGCTTTCTTT | CASSPSLTGFEAFF